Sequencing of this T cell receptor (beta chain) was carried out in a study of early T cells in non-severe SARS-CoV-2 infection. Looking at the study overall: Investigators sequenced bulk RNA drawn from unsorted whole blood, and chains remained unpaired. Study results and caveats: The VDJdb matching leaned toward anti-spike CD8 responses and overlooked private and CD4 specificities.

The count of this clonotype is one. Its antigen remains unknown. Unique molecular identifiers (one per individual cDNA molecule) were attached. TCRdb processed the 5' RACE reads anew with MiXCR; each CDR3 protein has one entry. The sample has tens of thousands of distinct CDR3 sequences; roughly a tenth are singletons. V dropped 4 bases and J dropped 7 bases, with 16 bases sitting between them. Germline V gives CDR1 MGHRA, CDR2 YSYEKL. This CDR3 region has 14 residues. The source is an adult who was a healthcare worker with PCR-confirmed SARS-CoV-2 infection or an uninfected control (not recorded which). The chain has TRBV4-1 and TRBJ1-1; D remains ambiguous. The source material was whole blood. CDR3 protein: CASSRSSLVDEAFF. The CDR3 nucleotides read TGCGCCAGCAGCCGATCAAGCCTCGTTGATGAAGCTTTCTTT.